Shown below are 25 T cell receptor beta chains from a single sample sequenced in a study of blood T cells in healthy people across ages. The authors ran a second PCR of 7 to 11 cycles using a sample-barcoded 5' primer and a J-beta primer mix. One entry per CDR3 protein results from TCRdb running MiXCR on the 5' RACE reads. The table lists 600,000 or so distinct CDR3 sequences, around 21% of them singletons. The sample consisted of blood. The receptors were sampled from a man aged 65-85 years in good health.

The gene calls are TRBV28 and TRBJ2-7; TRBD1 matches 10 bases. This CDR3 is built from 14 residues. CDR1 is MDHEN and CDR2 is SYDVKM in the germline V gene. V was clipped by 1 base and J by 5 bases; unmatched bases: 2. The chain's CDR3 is CASSLSGTGDEQYF. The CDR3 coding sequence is TGTGCCAGCAGTTTATCCGGGACAGGGGACGAGCAGTACTTC.

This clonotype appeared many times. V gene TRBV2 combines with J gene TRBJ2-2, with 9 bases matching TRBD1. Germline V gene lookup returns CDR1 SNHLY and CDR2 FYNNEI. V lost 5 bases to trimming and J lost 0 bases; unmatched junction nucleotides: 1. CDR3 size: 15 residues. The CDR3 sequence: CASSRDRANTGELFF. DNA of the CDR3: TGTGCCAGCAGTCGGGACAGGGCGAACACCGGGGAGCTGTTTTTT.

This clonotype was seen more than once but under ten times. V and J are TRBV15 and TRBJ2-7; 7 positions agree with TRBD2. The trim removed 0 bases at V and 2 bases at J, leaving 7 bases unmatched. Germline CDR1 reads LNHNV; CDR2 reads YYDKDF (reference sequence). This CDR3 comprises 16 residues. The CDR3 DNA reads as TGTGCCACCAGCAGAGATGCGGGAGAGGTCCCCTACGAGCAGTACTTC. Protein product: CATSRDAGEVPYEQYF.

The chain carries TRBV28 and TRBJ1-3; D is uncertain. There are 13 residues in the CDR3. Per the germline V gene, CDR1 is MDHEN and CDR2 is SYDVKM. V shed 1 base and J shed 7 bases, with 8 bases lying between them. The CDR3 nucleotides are TGTGCCAGCAGTTTATCCGGACGGAACACCATATATTTT. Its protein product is CASSLSGRNTIYF.

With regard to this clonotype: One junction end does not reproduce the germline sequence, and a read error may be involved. CDR3 sequence reads: CSVDSPSDEKLFF. The DNA of the CDR3 is TGCAGCGTTGATAGCCCGTCGGATGAGAAACTGTTTTTT. The chain is built from TRBV29-1 and TRBJ1-4; no firm D call. This CDR3 has 13 residues. Germline V gene sequence: CDR1 SQVTM, CDR2 ANQGSEA. Together with reference TRBV29-1 and TRBJ1-4, the CDR3 gives the full variable domain: SAVISQKPSRDICQRGTSLTIQCQVDSQVTMMFWYRQQPGQSLTLIATANQGSEATYESGFVIDKFPISRPNLTFSTLTVSNMSPEDSSIYLCSVDSPSDEKLFFGSGTQLSVL.

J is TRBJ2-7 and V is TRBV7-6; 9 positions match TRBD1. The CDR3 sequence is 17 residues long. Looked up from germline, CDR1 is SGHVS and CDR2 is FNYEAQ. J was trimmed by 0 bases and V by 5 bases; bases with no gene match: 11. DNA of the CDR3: TGTGCCAGCAGCACGCGGACAGGGGAGACGAGCTCCTACGAGCAGTACTTC. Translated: CASSTRTGETSSYEQYF.

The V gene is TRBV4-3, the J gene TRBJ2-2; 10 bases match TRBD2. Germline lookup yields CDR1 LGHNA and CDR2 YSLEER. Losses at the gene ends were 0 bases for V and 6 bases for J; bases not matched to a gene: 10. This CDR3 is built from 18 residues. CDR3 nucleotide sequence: TGCGCCAGCAGCCAAGATCGTGGACTAGCGGCGGGGGCCGGGGAGCTGTTTTTT. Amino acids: CASSQDRGLAAGAGELFF.

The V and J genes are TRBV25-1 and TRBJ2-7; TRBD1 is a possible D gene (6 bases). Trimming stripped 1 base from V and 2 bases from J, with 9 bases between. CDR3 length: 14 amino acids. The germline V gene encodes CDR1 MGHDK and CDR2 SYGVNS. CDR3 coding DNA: TGTGCCAGCAGTGAATCCAGGACAGCCTACGAGCAGTACTTC. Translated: CASSESRTAYEQYF.

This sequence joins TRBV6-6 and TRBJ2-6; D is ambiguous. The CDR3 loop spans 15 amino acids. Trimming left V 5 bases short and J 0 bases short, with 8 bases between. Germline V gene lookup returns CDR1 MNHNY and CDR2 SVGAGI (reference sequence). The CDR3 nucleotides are TGTGCCAGCAGTAGCCATACCTCTGGGGCCAACGTCCTGACTTTC. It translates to CASSSHTSGANVLTF.

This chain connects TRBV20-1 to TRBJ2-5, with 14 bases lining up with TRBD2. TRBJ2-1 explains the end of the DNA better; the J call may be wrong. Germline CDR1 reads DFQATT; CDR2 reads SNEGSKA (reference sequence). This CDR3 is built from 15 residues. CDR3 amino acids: CSAGRGLAGGMEQFF. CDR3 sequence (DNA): TGCAGTGCTGGTAGAGGACTAGCGGGAGGTATGGAGCAGTTCTTC.

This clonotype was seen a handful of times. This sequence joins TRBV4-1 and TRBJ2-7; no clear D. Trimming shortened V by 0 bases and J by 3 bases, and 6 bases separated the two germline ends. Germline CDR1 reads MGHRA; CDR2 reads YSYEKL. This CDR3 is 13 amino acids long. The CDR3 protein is CASSQEGNYEQYF. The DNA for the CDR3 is TGCGCCAGCAGCCAAGAAGGGAACTACGAGCAGTACTTC.

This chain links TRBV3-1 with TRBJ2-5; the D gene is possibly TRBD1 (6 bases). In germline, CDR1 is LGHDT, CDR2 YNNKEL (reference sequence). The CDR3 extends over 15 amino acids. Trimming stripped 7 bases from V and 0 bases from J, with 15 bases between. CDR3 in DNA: TGTGCCAGCAAAAACGGGGACATATACCAAGAGACCCAGTACTTC. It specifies CASKNGDIYQETQYF.

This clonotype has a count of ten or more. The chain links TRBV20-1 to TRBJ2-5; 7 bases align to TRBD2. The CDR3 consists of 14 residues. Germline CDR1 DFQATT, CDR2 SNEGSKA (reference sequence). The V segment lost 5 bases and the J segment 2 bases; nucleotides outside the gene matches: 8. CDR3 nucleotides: TGCAGTGCTGCTCCTAGACTAGCTCAAGAGACCCAGTACTTC. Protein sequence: CSAAPRLAQETQYF.

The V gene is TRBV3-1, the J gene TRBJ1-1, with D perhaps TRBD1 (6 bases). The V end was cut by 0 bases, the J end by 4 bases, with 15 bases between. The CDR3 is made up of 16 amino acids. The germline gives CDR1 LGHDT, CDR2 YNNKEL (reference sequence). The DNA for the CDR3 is TGTGCCAGCAGCCAAGAGAACAGGGACACAAGCACTGAAGCTTTCTTT. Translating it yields CASSQENRDTSTEAFF.

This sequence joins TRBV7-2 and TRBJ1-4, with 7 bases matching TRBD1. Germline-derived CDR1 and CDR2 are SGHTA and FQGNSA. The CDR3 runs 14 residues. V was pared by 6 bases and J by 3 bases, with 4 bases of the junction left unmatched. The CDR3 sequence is CASRAGTANEKLFF. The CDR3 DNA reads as TGTGCCAGCAGGGCCGGGACAGCTAATGAAAAACTGTTTTTT. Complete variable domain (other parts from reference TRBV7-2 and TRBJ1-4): GAGVSQSPSNKVTEKGKDVELRCDPISGHTALYWYRQSLGQGLEFLIYFQGNSAPDKSGLPSDRFSAERTGGSVSTLTIQRTQQEDSAVYLCASRAGTANEKLFFGSGTQLSVL.

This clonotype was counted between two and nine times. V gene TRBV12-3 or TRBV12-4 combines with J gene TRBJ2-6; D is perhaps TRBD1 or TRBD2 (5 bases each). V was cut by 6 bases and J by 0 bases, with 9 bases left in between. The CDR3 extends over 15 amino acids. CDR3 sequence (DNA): TGTGCCAGCAGGGGACCTTTCTCTGGGGCCAACGTCCTGACTTTC. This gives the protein CASRGPFSGANVLTF.

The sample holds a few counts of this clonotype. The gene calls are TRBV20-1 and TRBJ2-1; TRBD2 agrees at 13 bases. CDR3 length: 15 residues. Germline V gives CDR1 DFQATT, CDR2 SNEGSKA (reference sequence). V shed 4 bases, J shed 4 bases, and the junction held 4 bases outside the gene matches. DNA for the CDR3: TGCAGTGCTAACCTGGGACTAGCGGGATACAATGAGCAGTTCTTC. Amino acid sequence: CSANLGLAGYNEQFF.

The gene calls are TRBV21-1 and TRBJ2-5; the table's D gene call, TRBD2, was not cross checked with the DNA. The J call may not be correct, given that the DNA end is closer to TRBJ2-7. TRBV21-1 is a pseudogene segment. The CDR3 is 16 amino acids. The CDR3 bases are TGTGCCAGCAGCCTAACTTCAAATCAGCGGGGATACGAGCAGTACTTC. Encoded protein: CASSLTSNQRGYEQYF.

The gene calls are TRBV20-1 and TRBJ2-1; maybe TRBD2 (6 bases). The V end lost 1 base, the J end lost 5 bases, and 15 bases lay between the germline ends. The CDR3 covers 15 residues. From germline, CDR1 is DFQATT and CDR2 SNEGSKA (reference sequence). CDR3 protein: CSARVSGTPDNEQFF. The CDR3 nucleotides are TGCAGTGCTAGAGTGTCCGGGACTCCTGACAATGAGCAGTTCTTC.

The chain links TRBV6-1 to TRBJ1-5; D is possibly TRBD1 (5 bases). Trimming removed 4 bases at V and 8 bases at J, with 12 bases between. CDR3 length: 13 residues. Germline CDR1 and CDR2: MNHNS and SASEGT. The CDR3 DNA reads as TGTGCCAGCAGTGGCAGGGAATTTGAGCCCCAGCATTTT. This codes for CASSGREFEPQHF.

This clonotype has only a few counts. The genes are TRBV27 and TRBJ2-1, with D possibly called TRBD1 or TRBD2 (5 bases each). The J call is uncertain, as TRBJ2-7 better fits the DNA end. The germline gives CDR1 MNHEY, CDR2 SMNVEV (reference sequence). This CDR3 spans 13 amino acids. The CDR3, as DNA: TGTGCCAGCAGGAATGGGGGTCACAACGAGCAGTACTTC. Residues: CASRNGGHNEQYF.

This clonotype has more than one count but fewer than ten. The CDR3 reads CASSRPDRSETQYF. The CDR3 coding sequence is TGTGCCAGCAGTCGCCCGGACAGATCGGAGACCCAGTACTTC. The chain carries TRBV25-1 and TRBJ2-5, with D possibly TRBD1 on 6 matching bases. Trimming pared 5 bases from V and 5 bases from J, leaving 15 bases between. This CDR3 is 14 amino acids long. Germline V gives CDR1 MGHDK, CDR2 SYGVNS.

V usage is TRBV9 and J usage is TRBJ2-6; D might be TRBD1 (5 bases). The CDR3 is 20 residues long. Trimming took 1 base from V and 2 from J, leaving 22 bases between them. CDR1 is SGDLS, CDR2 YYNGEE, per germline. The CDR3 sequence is CASSVQVRSQGGTGANVLTF. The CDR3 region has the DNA TGTGCCAGCAGCGTACAGGTACGAAGTCAGGGTGGCACTGGGGCCAACGTCCTGACTTTC.

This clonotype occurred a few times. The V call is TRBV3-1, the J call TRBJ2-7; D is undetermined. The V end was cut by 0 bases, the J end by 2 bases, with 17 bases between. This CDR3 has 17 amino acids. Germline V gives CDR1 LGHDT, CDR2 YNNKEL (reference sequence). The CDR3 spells CASSQDPRPEWTYEQYF. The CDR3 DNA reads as TGTGCCAGCAGCCAAGATCCCAGGCCCGAGTGGACCTACGAGCAGTACTTC.

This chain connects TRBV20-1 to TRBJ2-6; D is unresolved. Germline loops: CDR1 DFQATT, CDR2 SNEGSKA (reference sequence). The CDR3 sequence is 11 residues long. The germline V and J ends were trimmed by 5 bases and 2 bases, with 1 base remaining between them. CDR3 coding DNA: TGCAGTGCTGCTGGGGCCAACGTCCTGACTTTC. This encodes CSAAGANVLTF.